Sequencing of this T cell receptor (beta chain) was carried out in a study of post-analysis software for immune sequencing data (dated by TCRdb to about 2015). About the study as a whole: Recorded disease courses included relapsing-remitting, secondary progressive and progressive-relapsing multiple sclerosis, with some patients lacking subtype annotation. The multiple sclerosis patient repertoires were compared with under 13 previously published healthy control repertoires from donors aged about 6 to 26 years. A subset of samples was prepared in parallel using single-end sample barcoding, then pooled and co-amplified after Illumina adapter ligation. Broader findings and caveats from the paper: The control group was slightly older than the multiple sclerosis patient group. Normalized Chao1 diversity was significantly lower in multiple sclerosis patients than controls, suggesting substantial peripheral T-cell clonal expansion. When samples were clustered directly using the F measure, samples prepared in the same batch co-clustered strongly, which prompted a batch-effect correction.

The library relied on PCR. For sequencing, an Illumina HiSeq 2500 was employed. To reduce PCR and sequencing biases, unique molecular identifiers were built into the TCR beta cDNA libraries. Approximately 500,000 cDNA molecules were obtained for every 1 to 10 million input T cells, so each molecule roughly corresponded to one T cell. The patient libraries were prepared and sequenced with the same protocol used for the earlier healthy control dataset. Within a given batch, samples were prepared together, multiplexed and sequenced on the same HiSeq lane. The original pipeline was this. MIGEC was used to process the raw barcoded reads, and molecular identifier groups with only a single read were discarded before consensus assembly and CDR3 extraction. Clonotype tables were post-analysed with VDJtools, normalizing diversity by down-sampling all datasets to the smallest sample size. In repertoire overlap clustering, CDR3 amino acid sequences, but not nucleotide sequences, were matched to correct batch-related cross-sample contamination. The public reads were run again by TCRdb, first through fastp at Q25 and then through MiXCR, and only productive beta chains were kept. Rows are unified per CDR3 protein, each entry keeping the most common DNA and genes. The V and J calls and clone size are TCRdb's, not the authors'. A total of fewer than 900,000 distinct CDR3 sequences appear in this sample, roughly 46% of them only once. The leading ten clones occupy 4.9% of the sample.

TCR beta repertoires were profiled from peripheral blood of more than ten young patients with multiple sclerosis to demonstrate the VDJtools post-analysis software. The multiple sclerosis patients were children and adolescents ranging in age from roughly 6 to 16 years. This clonotype was observed a handful of times. What this receptor recognizes is not known. Base quality data are lacking; no much larger clone is found one base away. Specimen: blood. The clonotype was recovered from a girl between 5 and 17 years old with multiple sclerosis.

The bases read TGTGCCAGCAGCCCCAACCCGGACAGGGGGCTTTTTGAGACCCAGTACTTC. This translates into CASSPNPDRGLFETQYF. The rearrangement combines TRBV6-1 with TRBJ2-5; 11 of the junction bases match TRBD1. Compared with germline, V lacks 6 bases and J lacks 5 bases; bases without a gene match: 14. Spanning cysteine to phenylalanine, the CDR3 consists of 17 amino acids. This entry keeps only the CDR3 DNA: 51 bases, framed from base 1. From a lookup of the germline V gene, CDR1 and CDR2 are MNHNS and SASEGT.